This TCR beta chain was sequenced in a study of blood T cell repertoires in COVID-19 (dated by TCRdb to 2018 to 2020). Looking at the study overall: Samples covering the acute and convalescent phases of COVID-19 were provided by collaborators in the United States, Italy and Spain. The material from the prospective study consisted of cDNA or gDNA derived from T cells, B-cell-depleted T cells, or PBMCs. Deeply sampled blood TCRbeta repertoires from subjects exposed to, actively infected with, or recovered from COVID-19 were included in the dataset. A freely available public database, intended as a resource for researchers studying the immune response to SARS-CoV-2, is where the repertoires were released. Samples were obtained from the ongoing ImmuneRACE study (first 160 participants) and from 1,254 subjects provided by 6 global collaborators. Nearly every sample came with metadata listing a de-identified subject ID, COVID-19 status, age in years and sex. Where available, HLA class I and class II types were taken from metadata supplied by the sample provider and were not determined by assay-based typing.

A second Seattle source provided samples from volunteer blood donors who had recovered from COVID-19. Collaborating institutions collected whole blood in K2EDTA tubes following their own protocols. Collaborator samples were shipped for TCRbeta analysis as frozen whole blood, isolated PBMCs, or DNA extracted from either sample type. Beyond this particular receptor, the publication reports: The amount of clinical and demographic metadata varied by source and participant and was provided uncurated.

In the case of this clone: Its antigen remains undetermined. Base qualities are missing; no much larger clone stands one base away.

The immunoSEQ Assay, a bias-controlled multiplex PCR, was used to amplify TCRbeta CDR3 regions from genomic DNA. The paper's data handling went like this. The number of nucleated cells in each sample was estimated by amplification of reference gene primers within the assay. To quantify the absolute abundance of each unique TCRbeta CDR3 rearrangement, sequence reads were collapsed and filtered. For each sample, productive Simpson clonality was calculated by taking the square root of Simpson's diversity index across productive rearrangements. The table comes from immuneACCESS by way of TCRdb, which keeps in-frame sequences with V and J called. Part of the clones is missing from these tables; in studies checked, under half for an unresolved V gene and the rest for unknown reasons. D and trimming were read from the DNA, whereas the V and J calls and clone size are those reported in that table. This sample is represented by about 150,000 clones; approximately 82% of them were singletons. In total, the top ten clones hold over 10% of the sample.

This TCR derives from a man in his 70s who had recovered from COVID-19. Sample: peripheral blood.

The CDR3 region has the sequence CASSLTRPDRFGGGKNIQYF. The DNA sequence is TGTGCCAGCAGTTTAACCCGACCGGACAGGTTCGGGGGGGGCAAAAACATTCAGTACTTC. This receptor chain uses TRBV28 and TRBJ2-4, with TRBD2 tentatively as D gene (8 bases match). Reading the germline V gene gives CDR1 MDHEN and CDR2 SYDVKM. V is reduced by 2 bases and J by 3 bases, leaving a spacing of 26 bases between them. The cysteine opens and the phenylalanine closes a CDR3 of 20 amino acids. Of all the DNA, just the CDR3 is kept, 60 bases in frame from base 1.